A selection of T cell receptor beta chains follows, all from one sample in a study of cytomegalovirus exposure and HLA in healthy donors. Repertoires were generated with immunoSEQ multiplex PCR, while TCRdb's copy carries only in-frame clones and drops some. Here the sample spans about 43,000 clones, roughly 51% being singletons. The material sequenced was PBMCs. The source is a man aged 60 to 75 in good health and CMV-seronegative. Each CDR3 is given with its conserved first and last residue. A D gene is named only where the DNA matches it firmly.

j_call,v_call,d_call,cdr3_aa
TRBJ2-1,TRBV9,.,CASSSESSYNEQFF
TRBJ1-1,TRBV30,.,CAWSLGGPEAFF
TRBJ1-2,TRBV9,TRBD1,CASSGPGQGFNGYTF
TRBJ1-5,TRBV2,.,CASSATESNQPQHF
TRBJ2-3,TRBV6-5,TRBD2,CATTGAGVVHF
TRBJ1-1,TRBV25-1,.,CASFKTGNTEAFF
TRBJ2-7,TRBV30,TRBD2,CAWITSGHEQYF
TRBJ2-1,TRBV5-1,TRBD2,CASSRSRTSGNNEQFF
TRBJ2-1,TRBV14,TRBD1,CASSPPGQGRGEQFF
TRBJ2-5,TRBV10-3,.,CAISDRAQETQYF
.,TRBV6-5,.,CASSYSVSSYEQYF
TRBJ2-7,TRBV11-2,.,CASSLVGQNEQYF
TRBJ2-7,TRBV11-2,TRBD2,CASSYALGGRTYEQYF
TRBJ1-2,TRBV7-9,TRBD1,CASSPGTGGYGYTF
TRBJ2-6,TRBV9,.,CASSGGSPGANVLTF
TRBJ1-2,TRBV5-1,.,CASSLYKDSRYTF
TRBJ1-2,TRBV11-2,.,CASSLGQANGYTF
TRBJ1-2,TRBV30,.,CAWTGEVGYGYTF